Listed below are T cell receptor beta chains from one sample, sequenced in a study of T cell responses to AZD1222 COVID-19 vaccine. The repertoire was sequenced with immunoSEQ multiplex PCR; TCRdb's copy has only in-frame clones and lacks some. The sample has about 160,000 clones, about 88% seen once; the top ten hold more than 5%. The specimen was peripheral blood, collected on day 0 of AZD1222 vaccination. The receptors were sampled from an adult in good health. Both conserved end residues are part of each CDR3. D genes are given only for firm matches. A row's size may be missing; if present it is once, few, many or a size class.

J gene,D gene,V gene,clone size,CDR3 protein,CDR3 DNA
TRBJ1-3,-,TRBV4-2,few,CASSQEHSLGGNTIYF,TGTGCCAGCAGCCAAGAACACAGCCTAGGAGGAAACACCATATATTTT
TRBJ1-4,-,TRBV4-2,-,CASSPSRPGGINEKLFF,TGTGCCAGCAGCCCTTCACGGCCCGGGGGCATAAATGAAAAACTGTTTTTT
TRBJ2-7,TRBD1,TRBV2,-,CASSEGGPRDRSREQYF,TGTGCCAGCAGTGAAGGTGGGCCCCGGGACAGGTCGCGGGAGCAGTACTTC
TRBJ1-2,TRBD1,TRBV5-6,-,CASSLGEDRAVGYTF,TGTGCCAGCAGCTTGGGAGAGGACAGGGCAGTCGGCTACACCTTC
TRBJ2-7,-,TRBV11-2,-,CASSRDLGGPYEQYF,TGTGCCAGCAGTCGCGACCTGGGGGGTCCCTACGAGCAGTACTTC
TRBJ2-1,-,TRBV10-1,-,CASSESGQTPGAFDNEQFF,TGCGCCAGCAGTGAGTCGGGACAAACCCCCGGTGCCTTCGACAATGAGCAGTTCTTC
TRBJ1-5,-,TRBV28,-,CASSLDSSNQPQHF,TGTGCCAGCAGTTTGGACAGCAGCAATCAGCCCCAGCATTTT
TRBJ2-5,TRBD1,TRBV3-1/TRBV3-2,once,CASSQDGVLGDRILQETQYF,TGTGCCAGCAGCCAAGATGGGGTACTAGGGGACAGAATTCTCCAAGAGACCCAGTACTTC
TRBJ1-1,-,TRBV11-2,-,CASSLGITRNTEAFF,TGTGCCAGCAGCTTAGGAATCACAAGGAACACTGAAGCTTTCTTT
TRBJ1-4,TRBD1,TRBV15,-,CATSLPRQGASEKLFF,TGTGCCACCAGCCTCCCCAGACAGGGGGCTAGTGAAAAACTGTTTTTT
TRBJ2-2,-,TRBV5-1,-,CASSYITGKNTGELFF,TGCGCCAGCAGTTATATAACAGGGAAAAACACCGGGGAGCTGTTTTTT
TRBJ1-5,-,TRBV7-2,-,CASSLTDNSNQPQHF,TGTGCCAGCAGCCTTACAGATAATAGCAATCAGCCCCAGCATTTT
TRBJ1-1,TRBD1,TRBV6-5,-,CASLRQGMNTEAFF,TGTGCCAGCCTGAGACAGGGTATGAACACTGAAGCTTTCTTT
TRBJ1-3,TRBD1,TRBV27,-,CASARDRGFSGNTIYF,TGTGCCAGCGCCCGGGACAGGGGATTCTCTGGAAACACCATATATTTT
TRBJ1-4,-,TRBV2,-,CASSSDRPTNEKLFF,TGTGCCAGCAGTTCCGACAGGCCCACTAATGAAAAACTGTTTTTT
TRBJ2-2,-,TRBV5-1,-,CASSPGSDTGELFF,TGCGCCAGCAGCCCGGGTTCGGACACCGGGGAGCTGTTTTTT
TRBJ1-6,TRBD1,TRBV27,once,CASSSSGTDNSPLHF,TGTGCCAGCAGTTCATCCGGGACAGATAATTCACCCCTCCACTTT
TRBJ1-1,-,TRBV28,-,CASGGVTEAFF,TGTGCCAGCGGGGGCGTGACTGAAGCTTTCTTT
TRBJ1-2,-,TRBV9,-,CASSVGPSDGYTF,TGTGCCAGCAGCGTAGGGCCCTCAGATGGCTACACCTTC
TRBJ1-1,-,TRBV5-6,-,CASSPWGGYTEAFF,TGTGCCAGCAGCCCATGGGGGGGTTACACTGAAGCTTTCTTT
TRBJ2-4,TRBD2,TRBV7-2,-,CASSFMTSGRTTKNIQYF,TGTGCCAGCAGCTTTATGACAAGCGGGAGGACGACCAAAAACATTCAGTACTTC
TRBJ2-1,TRBD2,TRBV4-1,-,CASSQDPSGSRYSEQFF,TGCGCCAGCAGCCAAGATCCTAGCGGGAGCCGTTACAGTGAGCAGTTCTTC
TRBJ1-1,-,TRBV19,-,CASSISGDPEAFF,TGTGCCAGTAGTATATCGGGGGATCCTGAAGCTTTCTTT
TRBJ2-7,-,TRBV7-9,-,CASSLGVSGRQYF,TGTGCCAGCAGCTTAGGGGTGTCAGGGAGGCAGTACTTC
TRBJ1-1,TRBD1,TRBV7-2,-,CASSAQQGASTEAFF,TGTGCCAGCAGCGCCCAACAGGGGGCGAGCACTGAAGCTTTCTTT
TRBJ1-3,-,TRBV30,-,CAWSVGFGPGNTIYF,TGTGCCTGGAGTGTAGGGTTCGGACCGGGAAACACCATATATTTT
TRBJ2-3,TRBD2,TRBV19,-,CASSIWAGGVDTQYF,TGTGCCAGTAGTATTTGGGCGGGAGGAGTGGATACGCAGTATTTT
TRBJ1-1,-,TRBV10-2,-,CASSPASVAEAFF,TGCGCCAGCAGCCCAGCCTCGGTGGCTGAAGCTTTCTTT
TRBJ1-4,TRBD1,TRBV6-2/TRBV6-3,-,CASSTRGVDEKLFF,TGTGCCAGCAGCACCAGGGGGGTCGATGAAAAACTGTTTTTT
TRBJ1-4,TRBD1,TRBV5-1,-,CASSLQLTGIGTNEKLFF,TGCGCCAGCAGCTTGCAGTTGACAGGGATTGGGACTAATGAAAAACTGTTTTTT
TRBJ1-2,TRBD1,TRBV6-5,-,CASSYSAQGAYGYTF,TGTGCCAGCAGTTACTCAGCGCAGGGGGCCTATGGCTACACCTTC
TRBJ1-1,-,TRBV6-5,-,CASLKNPDNTEAFF,TGTGCCAGCCTGAAGAATCCCGACAACACTGAAGCTTTCTTT
TRBJ1-4,TRBD1,TRBV4-2,-,CASSQDRTGQGNEKLFF,TGTGCCAGCAGCCAAGATCGGACAGGACAGGGAAATGAAAAACTGTTTTTT
TRBJ1-4,-,TRBV30,-,CACADEKLFF,TGTGCCTGCGCGGATGAAAAACTGTTTTTT
TRBJ2-5,TRBD2,TRBV7-2,-,CASSLDGGSGRGETQYF,TGTGCCAGCAGCTTAGACGGGGGTAGCGGGAGGGGAGAGACCCAGTACTTC
TRBJ2-1,-,TRBV30,-,CAWRESREQFF,TGTGCCTGGAGGGAATCGAGGGAGCAGTTCTTC
TRBJ1-2,-,TRBV18,-,CASSPPDGGYTF,TGTGCCAGCTCACCACCGGACGGTGGCTACACCTTC
TRBJ1-5,TRBD1,TRBV18,few,CASSTGVGSNQPQHF,TGTGCCAGCTCAACAGGGGTTGGAAGCAATCAGCCCCAGCATTTT
TRBJ2-5,-,TRBV5-1,-,CASSLDSGPGETQYF,TGCGCCAGCAGCTTGGATTCAGGGCCGGGAGAGACCCAGTACTTC
TRBJ1-1,-,TRBV18,-,CASSPPGRGAEAFF,TGTGCCAGCTCACCACCGGGACGGGGCGCTGAAGCTTTCTTT
TRBJ1-6,-,TRBV7-8,-,CASSTSLQHNSPLHF,TGTGCCAGCAGTACTTCACTACAGCATAATTCACCCCTCCACTTT
TRBJ1-2,TRBD1,TRBV2,-,CASTPQGDYGYTF,TGTGCCAGTACTCCACAGGGGGACTATGGCTACACCTTC
TRBJ1-1,-,TRBV4-1,-,CASSQVVGVVTEAFF,TGCGCCAGCAGCCAAGTTGTGGGTGTTGTTACTGAAGCTTTCTTT
TRBJ1-1,-,TRBV7-2,-,CASSLGGSNTEAFF,TGTGCCAGCAGCTTAGGGGGCAGCAACACTGAAGCTTTCTTT
TRBJ1-3,-,TRBV19,-,CASRDPGSSGNTIYF,TGTGCCAGTAGGGACCCTGGGAGCTCTGGAAACACCATATATTTT
TRBJ1-1,TRBD1,TRBV30,-,CALSTTGVVTEAFF,TGTGCCTTAAGCACAACAGGGGTAGTCACTGAAGCTTTCTTT
TRBJ2-2,-,TRBV12-5,medium-sized,CASGLGQTQINTGELFF,TGTGCTAGTGGTTTGGGACAGACTCAGATCAACACCGGGGAGCTGTTTTTT